This T cell receptor beta chain was sequenced in a study of T cells after yellow fever vaccination. Whole-study context: Preparation of fractions with low cell numbers was performed using SMART-Seq v4 Ultra Low Input. Overall study results and limits: Subsequent booster samples again held most clones from primary vaccination (approximately 95% CD4, 88% CD8). Weaker in magnitude, the secondary response showed a faster peak on day 5 versus 15. Only a small proportion of the clonotypes turned up in both the CD4 and the CD8 compartments, likely arising from convergent recombination.

With regard to this clonotype: Its antigen is as yet unknown.

Germline V gives CDR1 SGHVS, CDR2 FQNEAQ. J was trimmed by 5 bases and V by 1 base; bases with no gene match: 6. This CDR3 has 17 residues. TCRdb re-called the 5' RACE reads with MiXCR, one entry per CDR3 protein. The sample yields around 610,000 distinct CDR3 sequences, less than 15% seen once. The chain employs TRBV7-8 and TRBJ2-1; TRBD2 agrees at 12 bases. This specimen consisted of PBMCs, obtained on the day of the yellow fever booster vaccination. The receptor was isolated from a man aged 25 to 45 who received the YFV17D yellow fever vaccine. The DNA of the CDR3 is TGTGCCAGCAGCTTAGTCCGACTAGCGGGAGTACACAATGAGCAGTTCTTC. Protein product: CASSLVRLAGVHNEQFF.